This TCR beta chain was documented in a study of tumor-infiltrating lymphocytes in localized non-small cell lung cancer. The CDR3 totals 15 residues. CDR1 and CDR2 from the germline V gene are SGHRS and YFSETQ. V was clipped by 0 bases and J by 1 base, with 5 bases between them. The data were produced by immunoSEQ multiplex PCR, yet TCRdb's version contains in-frame clones alone and is incomplete. Of about 21,000 clones detected, roughly three quarters appear once; the ten largest clones hold 3.4%. The sequenced sample was lung tumor tissue. This receptor was taken from a human donor with non-small cell lung cancer. The chain is built from TRBV5-1 and TRBJ2-6; D gene uncertain. CDR3 coding DNA: TGCGCCAGCAGCTTGGACACTTCTGGGGCCAACGTCCTGACTTTC. This codes for CASSLDTSGANVLTF.